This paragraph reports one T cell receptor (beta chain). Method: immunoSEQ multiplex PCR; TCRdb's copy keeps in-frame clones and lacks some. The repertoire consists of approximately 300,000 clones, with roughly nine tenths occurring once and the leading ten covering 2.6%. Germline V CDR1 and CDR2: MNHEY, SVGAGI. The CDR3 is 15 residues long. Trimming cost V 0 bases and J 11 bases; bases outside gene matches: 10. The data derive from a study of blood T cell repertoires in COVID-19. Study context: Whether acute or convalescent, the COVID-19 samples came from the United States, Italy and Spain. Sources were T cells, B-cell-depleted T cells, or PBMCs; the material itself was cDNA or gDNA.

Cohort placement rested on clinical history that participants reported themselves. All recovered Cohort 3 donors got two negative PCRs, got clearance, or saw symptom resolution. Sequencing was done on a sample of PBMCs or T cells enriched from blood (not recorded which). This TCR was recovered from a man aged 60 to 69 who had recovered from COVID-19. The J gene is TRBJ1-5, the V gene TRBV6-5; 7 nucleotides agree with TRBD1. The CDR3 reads CASSYSAGGLESQHF. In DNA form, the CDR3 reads TGTGCCAGCAGTTACTCGGCAGGGGGGCTCGAGTCCCAGCATTTT.